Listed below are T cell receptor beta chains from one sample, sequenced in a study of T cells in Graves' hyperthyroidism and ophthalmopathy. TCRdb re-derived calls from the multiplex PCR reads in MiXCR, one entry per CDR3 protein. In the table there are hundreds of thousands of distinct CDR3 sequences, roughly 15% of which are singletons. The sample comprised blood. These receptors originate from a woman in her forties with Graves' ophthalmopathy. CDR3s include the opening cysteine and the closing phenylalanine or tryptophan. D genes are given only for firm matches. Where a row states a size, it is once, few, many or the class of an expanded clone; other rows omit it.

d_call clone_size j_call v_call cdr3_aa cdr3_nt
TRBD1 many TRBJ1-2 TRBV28 CASSPPGQGGNGYTF TGTGCCAGCAGTCCACCGGGACAGGGAGGAAATGGCTACACCTTC
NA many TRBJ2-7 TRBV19 CASSNPGRAYEQYF TGTGCCAGTAGTAATCCGGGGCGCGCCTACGAGCAGTACTTC
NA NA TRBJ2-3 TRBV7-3 CASSLSSFVRDTQYF TGTGCCAGCAGCTTAAGTTCATTTGTGCGAGATACGCAGTATTTT
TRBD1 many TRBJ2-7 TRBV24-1 CATSGIGTGRSYEQYF TGTGCCACCAGTGGAATAGGGACAGGGAGATCCTACGAGCAGTACTTC
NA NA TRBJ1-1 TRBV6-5 CASSYERERNTEAFF TGTGCCAGCAGTTACGAAAGGGAAAGGAACACTGAAGCTTTCTTT
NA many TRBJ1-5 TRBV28 CASRTLTQPQHF TGTGCCAGCAGGACTTTGACCCAGCCCCAGCATTTT
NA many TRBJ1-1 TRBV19 CASSDGGRYMNTEAFF TGTGCCAGTAGTGACGGGGGACGGTACATGAACACTGAAGCTTTCTTT
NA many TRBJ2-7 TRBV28 CASRGAATYEQYF TGTGCCAGCAGGGGCGCGGCGACCTACGAGCAGTACTTC
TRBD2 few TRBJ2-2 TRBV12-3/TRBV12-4 CASSSRGGLVGIGELFF TGTGCCAGCAGCTCTCGTGGGGGACTAGTGGGTATAGGGGAGCTGTTTTTT
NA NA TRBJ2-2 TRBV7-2 CASSLKWELFF TGTGCCAGCAGCTTAAAGTGGGAGCTGTTTTTT
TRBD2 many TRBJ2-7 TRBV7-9 CASSSLAEYEQYF TGTGCCAGCAGCTCGCTAGCGGAGTACGAGCAGTACTTC
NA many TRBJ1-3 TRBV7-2 CASSLAGALGDTIYF TGTGCCAGCAGCTTAGCTGGGGCCCTAGGGGACACCATATATTTT
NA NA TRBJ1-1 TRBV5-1 CASMGDKEAFF TGCGCCAGCATGGGAGATAAAGAAGCTTTCTTT
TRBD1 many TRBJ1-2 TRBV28 CASSLEGTGLGYGYTF TGTGCCAGCAGTTTAGAAGGGACAGGGCTGGGCTATGGCTACACCTTC
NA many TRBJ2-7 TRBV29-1 CSVVGQPSEQYF TGCAGCGTTGTGGGGCAGCCGTCCGAGCAGTACTTC
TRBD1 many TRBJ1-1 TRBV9 CASSFMTGSGTEAFF TGTGCCAGCAGCTTCATGACAGGGTCGGGCACTGAAGCTTTCTTT
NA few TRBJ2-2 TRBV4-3 CASSQEADDTGELFF TGCGCCAGCAGCCAAGAAGCGGACGACACCGGGGAGCTGTTTTTT
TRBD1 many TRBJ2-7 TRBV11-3 CASSRFDRVHEQYF TGTGCCAGCAGCCGCTTTGACAGGGTCCACGAGCAGTACTTC
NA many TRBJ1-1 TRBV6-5 CASTYTAGDTEAFF TGTGCCAGCACGTATACTGCCGGGGACACTGAAGCTTTCTTT
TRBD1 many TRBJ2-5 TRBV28 CASSQRQGGEETQYF TGTGCCAGCAGTCAACGACAGGGTGGGGAGGAGACCCAGTACTTC
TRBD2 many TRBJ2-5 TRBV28 CASSTQERTSGRSETQYF TGTGCCAGCAGTACTCAGGAGAGGACTAGCGGGAGATCGGAGACCCAGTACTTC
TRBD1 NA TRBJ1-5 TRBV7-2 CASSLAGTGRNNQPQHF TGTGCCAGCAGCTTAGCCGGGACAGGGAGGAACAATCAGCCCCAGCATTTT
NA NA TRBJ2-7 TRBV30 CAWSGYPRVYEQYF TGTGCCTGGAGTGGCTACCCGAGGGTCTACGAGCAGTACTTC
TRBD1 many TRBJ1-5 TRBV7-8 CASSRSGGMPPQHF TGTGCCAGCAGCCGTTCAGGGGGCATGCCGCCCCAGCATTTT
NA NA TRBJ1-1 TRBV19 CASSTPGEGAFF TGTGCCAGTAGTACCCCGGGGGAGGGAGCTTTCTTT
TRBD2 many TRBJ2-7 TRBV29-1 CSVSSPGLANSYEQYF TGCAGCGTCTCTTCTCCGGGACTAGCGAACTCCTACGAGCAGTACTTC
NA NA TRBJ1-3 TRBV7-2 CASSFRGGGNTIYF TGTGCCAGCAGCTTCAGGGGTGGAGGAAACACCATATATTTT
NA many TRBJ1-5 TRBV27 CASRVYGATNQPQHF TGTGCCAGCAGAGTTTACGGGGCTACTAATCAGCCCCAGCATTTT
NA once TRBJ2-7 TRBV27 CASSLLTLNEQYF TGTGCCAGCAGTTTATTGACACTCAACGAGCAGTACTTC
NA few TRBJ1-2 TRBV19 CASKEDYGYTF TGTGCCAGTAAAGAAGATTATGGCTACACCTTC
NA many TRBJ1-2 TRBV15 CATSRDTGTAGGYTF TGTGCCACCAGCAGAGATACCGGGACGGCCGGTGGCTACACCTTC
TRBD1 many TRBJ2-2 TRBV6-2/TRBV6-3 CASRYHRGDGTGELFF TGTGCCAGCAGATACCACAGGGGCGATGGCACCGGGGAGCTGTTTTTT
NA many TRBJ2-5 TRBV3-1 CASSRSTGMETQYF TGTGCCAGCAGCCGTTCGACAGGCATGGAGACCCAGTACTTC
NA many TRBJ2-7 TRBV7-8 CASTLGVGEAYEQYF TGTGCCAGCACCCTCGGAGTTGGGGAGGCCTACGAGCAGTACTTC
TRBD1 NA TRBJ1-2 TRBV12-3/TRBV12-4 CASSFTGDYTF TGTGCCAGCAGTTTTACAGGGGACTACACCTTC
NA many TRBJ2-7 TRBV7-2 CASSRHAGRQGEQYF TGTGCCAGCAGCCGACACGCGGGACGCCAGGGCGAGCAGTACTTC
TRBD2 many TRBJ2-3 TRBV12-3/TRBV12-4 CASSLGPGGKDTQYF TGTGCCAGCAGTTTAGGGCCGGGGGGGAAGGATACGCAGTATTTT
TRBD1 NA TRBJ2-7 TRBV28 CASSFPGTGPYEQYF TGTGCCAGCAGTTTCCCCGGGACAGGTCCCTACGAGCAGTACTTC
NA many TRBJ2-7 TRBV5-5 CASSGIEYEQYF TGTGCCAGCAGCGGAATAGAGTACGAGCAGTACTTC
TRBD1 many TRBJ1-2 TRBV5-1 CASSFGDRVNYGYTF TGCGCCAGCAGCTTTGGGGACAGGGTTAACTATGGCTACACCTTC
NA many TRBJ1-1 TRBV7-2 CASSLVGRASEAFF TGTGCCAGCAGCTTAGTAGGGCGTGCGTCTGAAGCTTTCTTT
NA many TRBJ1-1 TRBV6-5 CASSYSKTSQQAFF TGTGCCAGCAGTTACTCTAAGACATCTCAACAAGCTTTCTTT
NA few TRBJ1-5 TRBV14 CASSQEANQPQHF TGTGCCAGCAGCCAAGAAGCTAATCAGCCCCAGCATTTT
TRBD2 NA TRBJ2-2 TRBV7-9 CASSSSGRAVGELFF TGTGCCAGCAGCTCTAGCGGGAGGGCCGTCGGGGAGCTGTTTTTT
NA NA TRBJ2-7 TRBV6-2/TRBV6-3 CASSYPHTEKVEQYF TGTGCCAGCAGCTACCCACACACCGAAAAGGTGGAGCAGTACTTC